These 25 T cell receptor beta chains were all obtained from the same sample, sequenced in a study of persistence of HIV-infected CD4 T cells. The libraries were made with immunoSEQ version 4 in survey mode. Measured with immunoSEQ multiplex PCR; TCRdb has only the in-frame clones, and not every one. The top ten clones hold about 1.5% of a sample with about 64,000 clones, approximately 75% of them seen once. Overlapping HIV-1 Gag 15-mer peptides at approximately 1 ug per peptide per mL were used. CD40L-negative CD69-negative CD45RO-high memory CD4+ T cells were sorted as populations depleted of antigen-responding cells. Antigens for these TCRs are unknown. Specimen: CD4+ T cells sorted from PBMCs after roughly 19-hour stimulation, collected from a patient who received antiretroviral therapy. The source of these receptors is an adult man with HIV who was CMV-seropositive.

The J gene is TRBJ2-3, the V gene TRBV18, with 8 bases identical to TRBD1. CDR1 KGHSH and CDR2 LQKENI come from the germline V gene. V was pared by 5 bases and J by 5 bases, with 6 bases of the junction left unmatched. The CDR3 consists of 14 residues. The CDR3 is CASSSGQGVDTQYF. DNA of the CDR3: TGTGCCAGCTCATCCGGACAGGGTGTAGATACGCAGTATTTT.

The chain is built from TRBV29-1 and TRBJ2-1, with 7 bases aligning to TRBD1. The J segment lost 14 bases and the V segment lost 4 bases, leaving 17 bases of the junction unmatched. The CDR3 contains 14 residues. Germline-derived CDR1 and CDR2 are SQVTM and ANQGSEA. The chain's CDR3 is CSVAGTVSIRGEFF. The CDR3, as DNA: TGCAGCGTTGCCGGGACAGTCTCAATCCGAGGGGAGTTCTTC.

The chain uses TRBV5-4 and TRBJ1-4, with TRBD1 identical over 10 bases. CDR1 is SGHNT and CDR2 is YYREEE in the germline V gene (reference sequence). V trimming: 1 base; J trimming: 1 base; junction bases outside the gene matches: 7. CDR3 length equals 18 residues. The CDR3 DNA follows: TGTGCCAGCAGCTTGACGGGACAGGGGAGGGGAACTAATGAAAAACTGTTTTTT. Translating it yields CASSLTGQGRGTNEKLFF.

The chain has TRBV12-3 or TRBV12-4 and TRBJ2-2; D gene unclear. The germline V and J ends were trimmed by 6 bases and 5 bases, with 7 bases remaining between them. There are 12 residues in the CDR3. CDR3 coding DNA: TGTGCCAGCAGCCTACAGACCGGGGAGCTGTTTTTT. Amino acids: CASSLQTGELFF.

The CDR3: CASSPTGTRINYGYTF. The CDR3 nucleotides are TGCGCCAGCAGCCCCACCGGGACTCGAATAAACTATGGCTACACCTTC. The chain uses TRBV4-1 and TRBJ1-2, with TRBD1 as a possible D gene (5 bases). CDR1 MGHRA and CDR2 YSYEKL come from the germline V gene. The V and J ends lost 4 bases and 2 bases respectively, with 17 bases between them. The CDR3 has 16 amino acids.

This clone was detected only a few times. V and J are TRBV6-1 and TRBJ1-6, with a possible D match to TRBD1 (6 bases). The V and J ends lost 2 bases and 7 bases respectively, with 12 bases between them. Germline V CDR1 and CDR2: MNHNS, SASEGT. The CDR3 is 15 amino acids. The CDR3, as DNA: TGTGCCAGCAGTGAACTCACAGGGAGAAATTCACCCCTCCACTTT. Encoded protein: CASSELTGRNSPLHF.

The chain combines TRBV2 with TRBJ2-7, with 9 bases matching TRBD2. The ends lost 8 bases at V and 1 base at J; junction bases unmatched: 6. In germline, CDR1 is SNHLY, CDR2 FYNNEI. The CDR3 is 14 residues long. The CDR3 loop reads CASRSSGVSYEQYF. For the CDR3, the DNA is TGTGCCAGCCGGTCTAGCGGGGTATCCTACGAGCAGTACTTC.

The chain uses TRBV11-2 and TRBJ2-3; D may be TRBD2 (5 bases). The V end lost 3 bases, the J end lost 4 bases, and 5 bases lay between the germline ends. The CDR3 is 12 residues long. The germline V gene encodes CDR1 SGHAT and CDR2 FQNNGV. CDR3 in DNA: TGTGCCAGCAGCTTTAGCGCAGATACGCAGTATTTT. It is translated as CASSFSADTQYF.

The V and J genes are TRBV7-3 and TRBJ2-1; 11 bases match TRBD2. This CDR3 has 16 residues. Looked up from germline, CDR1 is SGHTA and CDR2 is FQGTGA. V shed 5 bases, J shed 4 bases, and the junction held 7 bases outside the gene matches. This CDR3 reads CASSLRLAGTYNEQFF. CDR3 nucleotides: TGTGCCAGCAGCCTGAGACTAGCGGGGACTTACAATGAGCAGTTCTTC.

The rearrangement uses TRBV6-6 and TRBJ1-2; 9 bases align to TRBD1. Germline CDR1 reads MNHNY; CDR2 reads SVGAGI (reference sequence). This CDR3 has 15 amino acids. The V gene end was trimmed by 5 bases and the J gene end by 4 bases; junction bases not matched to a gene: 8. The CDR3 nucleotides read TGTGCCAGCAGTCGATCGGGACAGGGCAGCTATGGCTACACCTTC. Its protein is CASSRSGQGSYGYTF.

V usage is TRBV4-1 and J usage is TRBJ1-2; D perhaps matches TRBD1 (5 bases). CDR1 is MGHRA, CDR2 YSYEKL, per germline. Deletions cut 5 bases from V and 4 bases from J, with 14 bases between. CDR3 length: 14 residues. CDR3 amino acids: CASSSDRPPYGYTF. The CDR3 DNA follows: TGCGCCAGCAGCTCCGACAGACCCCCCTATGGCTACACCTTC.

The CDR3 reads CASSITGGTEAFF. CDR3 sequence (DNA): TGCGCCAGCAGTATAACAGGGGGCACTGAAGCTTTCTTT. V usage is TRBV10-2 and J usage is TRBJ1-1; 8 nucleotides align to TRBD1. The V segment lost 5 bases and the J segment 4 bases; nucleotides outside the gene matches: 3. Germline CDR1 reads WSHSY; CDR2 reads SAAADI. This CDR3 has 13 amino acids.

The chain recombines TRBV5-4 with TRBJ1-1; 7 nucleotides line up with TRBD1. The germline V gene encodes CDR1 SGHNT and CDR2 YYREEE (reference sequence). V lost 5 bases to trimming and J lost 4 bases; unmatched junction nucleotides: 11. This CDR3 region has 15 residues. This CDR3 is CASRLSRGYGTEAFF. As DNA, the CDR3 is TGTGCCAGCAGGCTCAGCAGGGGGTATGGCACTGAAGCTTTCTTT.

Comment on this clone: The same CDR3 arises from other DNA sequences in this sample as well. The V gene is TRBV3-1 (or the pseudogene TRBV3-2), the J gene TRBJ2-2; 8 bases fit TRBD1. The CDR3 extends over 15 amino acids. Germline V lookup: CDR1 LGHDT, CDR2 YNNKEL (reference sequence). The trim removed 4 bases at V and 1 base at J, leaving 2 bases unmatched. CDR3 nucleotides: TGTGCCAGCAGCCTCGGGACAGGGAACACCGGGGAGCTGTTTTTT. It yields the protein CASSLGTGNTGELFF.

This clone was counted between two and nine times. At one of its ends the junction is not consistent with the germline gene, which may arise from a read error. The chain combines TRBV5-1 with TRBJ2-1, with 7 bases identical to TRBD1. CDR3 length equals 13 residues. Looked up from germline, CDR1 is SGHRS and CDR2 is YFSETQ. In nucleotides, the CDR3 is TGCGCCAGCAGCTCCGTACAGGGGAGAGGAGTAGTCTTC. Encoded protein: CASSSVQGRGVVF.

This clone was recorded once. CDR3 nucleotides: TGTGCCAGCTCACCGTGGACAGGGGACGATTCCTACGAGCAGTACTTC. Protein product: CASSPWTGDDSYEQYF. V is TRBV18 and J is TRBJ2-7, with 9 bases that match TRBD1. Germline assignment: CDR1 KGHSH and CDR2 LQKENI. Trimming cost V 3 bases and J 1 base; bases outside gene matches: 7. The CDR3 is 16 residues long. Full variable domain (remainder filled in from reference TRBV18 and TRBJ2-7): NAGVMQNPRHLVRRRGQEARLRCSPMKGHSHVYWYRQLPEEGLKFMVYLQKENIIDESGMPKERFSAEFPKEGPSILRIQQVVRGDSAAYFCASSPWTGDDSYEQYFGPGTRLTVT.

The chain has TRBV18 and TRBJ2-4; TRBD1 is a possible D gene (6 bases). The germline V and J ends were trimmed by 5 bases and 5 bases, with 19 bases remaining between them. This CDR3 comprises 16 residues. Germline assignment: CDR1 KGHSH and CDR2 LQKENI. CDR3 sequence (DNA): TGTGCCAGCTCATTTTCGCCCGGGACAAATCAAAACATTCAGTACTTC. It translates to CASSFSPGTNQNIQYF. Variable domain in full (rest from reference TRBV18 and TRBJ2-4): NAGVMQNPRHLVRRRGQEARLRCSPMKGHSHVYWYRQLPEEGLKFMVYLQKENIIDESGMPKERFSAEFPKEGPSILRIQQVVRGDSAAYFCASSFSPGTNQNIQYFGAGTRLSVL.

J is TRBJ2-2 and V is TRBV24-1; possible D gene TRBD1, 6 bases. Germline V gene lookup returns CDR1 KGHDR and CDR2 SFDVKD. Trimming stripped 4 bases from V and 1 base from J, with 6 bases between. This CDR3 comprises 14 residues. The CDR3 coding sequence is TGTGCCACCAGTGAACAGGGGAACACCGGGGAGCTGTTTTTT. Amino acid sequence: CATSEQGNTGELFF.

CDR3: CASSLTGQGAATGELFF. The CDR3 DNA sequence: TGTGCCAGCAGCTTAACCGGACAGGGGGCCGCAACCGGGGAGCTGTTTTTT. This chain joins TRBV7-3 and TRBJ2-2, with 11 bases that match TRBD1. Germline CDR1 reads SGHTA; CDR2 reads FQGTGA. J gave up 5 bases and V 0 bases, and 5 bases lay outside the gene matches. CDR3 length equals 17 residues.

This chain links TRBV6-6 with TRBJ2-5; perhaps TRBD2 as D (6 bases). Germline CDR1 reads MNHNY; CDR2 reads SVGAGI (reference sequence). V dropped 0 bases and J dropped 7 bases, with 9 bases sitting between them. The CDR3 extends over 13 amino acids. The CDR3 nucleotides are TGTGCCAGCAGTTACTCGAAGGAGGGGACCCAGTACTTC. This codes for CASSYSKEGTQYF.

The V gene is TRBV2, the J gene TRBJ1-1, with a weak D call TRBD1 (5 bases). V was shortened by 7 bases and J by 8 bases, with 11 bases between the two germline ends. CDR1 SNHLY and CDR2 FYNNEI come from the germline V gene. The CDR3 loop spans 11 amino acids. The CDR3 reads CASKGAVEAFF. In DNA, the CDR3 is TGTGCCAGCAAAGGGGCCGTCGAAGCTTTCTTT.

This chain joins TRBV6-5 and TRBJ1-1, with D perhaps matching TRBD1 (6 bases). The germline V gene encodes CDR1 MNHEY and CDR2 SVGAGI. The ends were cut back, 7 bases at V and 3 bases at J, with 15 bases in the middle. The CDR3 is 14 residues long. CDR3 amino acids: CASTRGRGYTEAFF. Written as DNA, the CDR3 is TGTGCCAGCACCCGGGGCAGGGGATACACTGAAGCTTTCTTT.

CDR3 DNA: TGCGCCAGCAGCTTGGGGAGTGGGGATTCACCCCTCCACTTT. It encodes CASSLGSGDSPLHF. The rearrangement uses TRBV5-1 and TRBJ1-6; D is unclear. V was shortened by 0 bases and J by 8 bases, with 9 bases between the two germline ends. The CDR3 loop spans 14 amino acids. Germline V gene lookup returns CDR1 SGHRS and CDR2 YFSETQ.

The rearrangement joins TRBV7-2 to TRBJ2-4; D is ambiguous. This CDR3 spans 15 amino acids. Germline CDR1 is SGHTA and CDR2 is FQGNSA. V lost 5 bases and J lost 1, with 12 bases in between. The CDR3 nucleotides read TGTGCCAGCAGCCCAAGGGAAGGCGCCAAAAACATTCAGTACTTC. Translated, it gives CASSPREGAKNIQYF.

The chain has TRBV5-1 and TRBJ2-2; unclear D gene. The germline V gene encodes CDR1 SGHRS and CDR2 YFSETQ. The CDR3 loop spans 13 amino acids. Trimming took off 6 bases at V and 6 bases at J, with 12 bases between the two ends. CDR3 region: CASTAMGAGELFF. The CDR3 DNA is TGCGCCAGCACCGCGATGGGCGCCGGGGAGCTGTTTTTT.